These 12 T cell receptor beta chains were sequenced from one sample in a study of monozygotic twins with cystic fibrosis. The assay was immunoSEQ multiplex PCR, and TCRdb's table has in-frame clones only and misses some. The table has roughly 25,000 clones, 75% to 95% seen once. Specimen: blood. The receptors were sampled from a girl aged 2 to 9 with cystic fibrosis.

The V and J genes are TRBV5-4 and TRBJ2-7; D ambiguous. V was trimmed by 1 base and J by 2 bases, leaving 10 bases between them. Germline values: CDR1 SGHNT, CDR2 YYREEE (reference sequence). The CDR3 is made up of 14 amino acids. The CDR3 loop is CASSLYGSTYEQYF. CDR3 bases: TGTGCCAGCAGCTTGTACGGAAGTACCTACGAGCAGTACTTC. The full variable domain, with the rest looked up from reference TRBV5-4 and TRBJ2-7, is ETGVTQSPTHLIKTRGQQVTLRCSSQSGHNTVSWYQQALGQGPQFIFQYYREEENGRGNFPPRFSGLQFPNYSSELNVNALELDDSALYLCASSLYGSTYEQYFGPGTRLTVT.

The genes are TRBV4-3 and TRBJ2-5; D remains unclear. Germline V gene sequence: CDR1 LGHNA, CDR2 YSLEER. The V gene lost 0 bases and the J gene lost 4 bases, with 12 bases spanning the gap. The CDR3 totals 15 residues. This chain's CDR3 is CASSQDQAGRETQYF. CDR3 coding DNA: TGCGCCAGCAGCCAAGACCAGGCCGGCAGAGAGACCCAGTACTTC.

The chain links TRBV4-2 to TRBJ2-2; the D gene is possibly TRBD2 (5 bases). The V end lost 4 bases, the J end lost 0 bases, and 15 bases lay between the germline ends. CDR1 is LGHNA, CDR2 YNFKEQ, per germline. The CDR3 consists of 17 residues. The CDR3 sequence is CASSREGGLPNTGELFF. Written as DNA, the CDR3 is TGTGCCAGCAGCCGGGAAGGCGGGTTGCCGAACACCGGGGAGCTGTTTTTT.

V gene TRBV7-8 combines with J gene TRBJ2-6, with D perhaps matching TRBD1 (6 bases). The V end lost 5 bases, the J end lost 0 bases, and 17 bases lay between the germline ends. The CDR3 runs to 18 residues. The germline V gene encodes CDR1 SGHVS and CDR2 FQNEAQ. CDR3 bases: TGTGCCAGCAGCCCCAAACAGGGACACCACTCTGGGGCCAACGTCCTGACTTTC. Translating it yields CASSPKQGHHSGANVLTF. Combining the CDR3 with reference TRBV7-8 and TRBJ2-6 gives the whole variable domain GAGVSQSPRYKVAKRGQDVALRCDPISGHVSLFWYQQALGQGPEFLTYFQNEAQLDKSGLPSDRFFAERPEGSVSTLKIQRTQQEDSAVYLCASSPKQGHHSGANVLTFGAGSRLTVL.

This clone was picked up a small number of times. The chain couples TRBV11-3 to TRBJ1-6; no firm D call. CDR1 and CDR2 from the germline V gene are SGHNT and YENEEA. CDR3 length: 15 amino acids. The V end was cut by 1 base, the J end by 7 bases, with 11 bases between. The CDR3 spells CASSLVGQANSPLHF. The CDR3 DNA reads TGTGCCAGCAGCTTAGTAGGGCAGGCCAATTCACCCCTCCACTTT.

The rearrangement joins TRBV7-2 to TRBJ1-2; 11 bases agree with TRBD1. V lost 4 bases to trimming and J lost 3 bases; unmatched junction nucleotides: 7. Germline loops: CDR1 SGHTA, CDR2 FQGNSA. CDR3 length: 16 amino acids. The CDR3 DNA reads TGTGCCAGCAGCTGGGGACAGGGGGTTTCCGACTATGGCTACACCTTC. This codes for CASSWGQGVSDYGYTF.

The V call is TRBV7-8, the J call TRBJ2-1; tentatively, D is TRBD1 or TRBD2 (5 bases each). The CDR3 totals 15 residues. Germline V gives CDR1 SGHVS, CDR2 FQNEAQ. Between the trimmed V and J ends, which lost 5 bases and 6 bases, there was a span of 17 bases. The CDR3 region is CASSQGEHVLNEQFF. The CDR3, as DNA: TGTGCCAGCAGCCAAGGGGAGCACGTGCTCAATGAGCAGTTCTTC.

This chain joins TRBV30 and TRBJ1-6; no clear D gene. CDR3 size: 17 residues. CDR1 is GTSNPN and CDR2 is SVGIG in the germline V gene (reference sequence). V lost 1 base and J 7 bases, leaving 20 bases between the germline ends. The CDR3 DNA sequence: TGTGCCTGGAGTGAGCCAAACGGACTAATGTCGAATTCACCCCTCCACTTT. This encodes CAWSEPNGLMSNSPLHF.

J is TRBJ2-7 and V is TRBV5-6, with 7 nucleotides matching TRBD1. Per the germline V gene, CDR1 is SGHDT and CDR2 is YYEEEE. The ends lost 7 bases at V and 0 bases at J; junction bases unmatched: 7. The CDR3 consists of 14 residues. Here the CDR3 reads CASLDRIYSYEQYF. The CDR3 bases are TGTGCCAGCCTGGACAGGATTTACTCCTACGAGCAGTACTTC.

The chain carries TRBV9 and TRBJ1-1; D is possibly TRBD1 (6 bases). Germline CDR1 SGDLS, CDR2 YYNGEE. Trimming left V 2 bases short and J 0 bases short, with 8 bases between. The CDR3 is 14 residues long. The CDR3 spells CASSVGDMNTEAFF. CDR3 DNA sequence: TGTGCCAGCAGCGTTGGGGACATGAACACTGAAGCTTTCTTT.

With regard to this clone: At one boundary the junction diverges from the germline segment, which might be a read error. The J gene is TRBJ2-7, the V gene TRBV25-1, with 11 bases fitting TRBD1. The CDR3 length is 13 residues. The germline V gene has CDR1 MGHDK and CDR2 SYGVNS. CDR3 nucleotide sequence: TGTGCCAGCGGGACAGGGGGGTCCTACGTGCAGTACTTC. Its translation: CASGTGGSYVQYF.

The chain has TRBV7-6 and TRBJ2-7; TRBD1 aligns across 10 bases. The germline CDR1 and CDR2 sequences are SGHVS and FNYEAQ. The length of the CDR3 is 17 residues. The V gene end was trimmed by 5 bases and the J gene end by 2 bases; junction bases not matched to a gene: 12. The CDR3 loop is CASSPLGGQGDAYEQYF. The CDR3 bases are TGTGCCAGCAGCCCCCTGGGTGGACAGGGGGATGCCTACGAGCAGTACTTC.